This TCR beta chain was recorded in a study of human T cells and chemical hapten exposure. This clonotype has only a few counts. Time point: patch test 1, 2 weeks after DPC sensitization. Treatment noted: therapeutic diphenylcyclopropenone sensitization with weekly scalp DPC. TCRdb fed the RACE reads into MiXCR, producing one record per CDR3 protein. Of 370,000 or so distinct CDR3 sequences detected, about 4.4% appear once; the ten largest clones hold about 2.1%. With 4 bases removed from V and 4 bases from J, the gap between germline ends came to 7 bases. The CDR3 covers 12 residues. Germline V gives CDR1 MDHEN, CDR2 SYDVKM.

Sequenced here: whole blood, sampled in connection with sensitization to the hapten diphenylcyclopropenone (DPC). This TCR came from a woman in her forties or fifties with alopecia areata. Some clones in this sample may be carry-over from other donors' samples. The V and J genes are TRBV28 and TRBJ1-1; no clear D. The CDR3: CASSSVGTEAFF. DNA for the CDR3: TGTGCCAGCAGTTCAGTTGGCACTGAAGCTTTCTTT.